The rows below give T cell receptor beta chains drawn from one sample of a study of cytomegalovirus exposure and HLA in healthy donors. The data were produced by immunoSEQ multiplex PCR, yet TCRdb's version contains in-frame clones alone and is incomplete. The sample holds more than 150,000 clones; roughly 80% are singletons and the top ten take approximately 6.3%. Sequencing was done on a sample of PBMCs. Every receptor here comes from a man aged 35 to 55 in good health and CMV-seropositive. The CDR3 runs from the conserved cysteine through the conserved F or W. D genes are given only for firm matches. The size field is filled for only some rows; it gives once, few, many or a size class.

J: TRBJ1-5; V: TRBV7-2; size: once; D: NA; CDR3: CASSLVGQFSNQPQHF; DNA: TGTGCCAGCAGCTTAGTCGGACAGTTTAGCAATCAGCCCCAGCATTTT
J: TRBJ1-5; V: TRBV27; size: once; D: TRBD1; CDR3: CASKTGGQPQHF; DNA: TGTGCCAGCAAGACAGGGGGACAGCCCCAGCATTTT
J: TRBJ2-3; V: TRBV4-1; size: NA; D: NA; CDR3: CASSQDSRTRTDTQYF; DNA: TGCGCCAGCAGCCAAGATAGTCGGACACGCACAGATACGCAGTATTTT
J: TRBJ1-1; V: TRBV27; size: NA; D: TRBD1; CDR3: CASSLYTGGTEAFF; DNA: TGTGCCAGCAGTTTGTATACAGGGGGCACTGAAGCTTTCTTT
J: TRBJ2-7; V: TRBV9; size: NA; D: NA; CDR3: CASSVGSGGYYEQYF; DNA: TGTGCCAGCAGCGTAGGGTCCGGAGGCTACTACGAGCAGTACTTC
J: TRBJ2-3; V: TRBV11-2; size: NA; D: TRBD2; CDR3: CASSYLAGGPTDTQYF; DNA: TGTGCCAGCAGCTATCTAGCGGGGGGGCCAACAGATACGCAGTATTTT
J: TRBJ2-2; V: TRBV4-1; size: NA; D: TRBD1; CDR3: CASSQPDRSSGTGELFF; DNA: TGCGCCAGCAGCCAACCGGACAGGAGCTCGGGCACCGGGGAGCTGTTTTTT
J: TRBJ2-5; V: TRBV7-3; size: NA; D: NA; CDR3: CASSSGRDSGSQETQYF; DNA: TGTGCCAGCAGCTCGGGGCGGGACTCAGGGAGCCAAGAGACCCAGTACTTC
J: TRBJ2-2; V: TRBV18; size: few; D: NA; CDR3: CASSSGASGELFF; DNA: TGTGCCAGCTCTTCAGGGGCTTCCGGGGAGCTGTTTTTT
J: TRBJ1-4; V: TRBV5-8; size: few; D: TRBD1; CDR3: CASSQRQGSEKLFF; DNA: TGTGCCAGCAGCCAGCGACAGGGTTCCGAAAAACTGTTTTTT
J: TRBJ2-7; V: TRBV19; size: NA; D: NA; CDR3: CASSIGADRYYEQYF; DNA: TGTGCCAGTAGTATAGGGGCGGACAGATACTACGAGCAGTACTTC
J: TRBJ2-2; V: TRBV10-1; size: NA; D: TRBD1; CDR3: CASSPRTGVTGELFF; DNA: TGCGCCAGCAGTCCCCGGACAGGGGTCACCGGGGAGCTGTTTTTT
J: TRBJ2-7; V: TRBV6-1; size: NA; D: NA; CDR3: CASSSTGSAYEQYF; DNA: TGTGCCAGCAGTTCAACAGGGTCGGCCTACGAGCAGTACTTC
J: TRBJ2-1; V: TRBV25-1; size: NA; D: TRBD2; CDR3: CASSEYGGAREQFF; DNA: TGTGCCAGCAGTGAATACGGGGGGGCGCGGGAGCAGTTCTTC
J: TRBJ2-1; V: TRBV4-1; size: NA; D: NA; CDR3: CASSPGGSSYNEQFF; DNA: TGCGCCAGCAGTCCCGGGGGTTCCTCCTACAATGAGCAGTTCTTC
J: TRBJ2-1; V: TRBV7-3; size: NA; D: TRBD2; CDR3: CASSLSRLAEQFF; DNA: TGTGCCAGCAGCTTATCAAGACTAGCTGAGCAGTTCTTC
J: TRBJ2-7; V: TRBV27; size: NA; D: TRBD1; CDR3: CASTPGGPHYEQYF; DNA: TGTGCCAGCACTCCAGGGGGCCCCCACTACGAGCAGTACTTC
J: TRBJ2-2; V: TRBV10-3; size: few; D: NA; CDR3: CAISFNTGELFF; DNA: TGTGCCATCTCGTTTAACACCGGGGAGCTGTTTTTT
J: TRBJ2-2; V: TRBV9; size: NA; D: NA; CDR3: CASSVKGLRAGELFF; DNA: TGTGCCAGCAGCGTAAAAGGCCTCCGGGCCGGGGAGCTGTTTTTT
J: TRBJ2-1; V: TRBV5-1; size: NA; D: NA; CDR3: CASSLWENEQFF; DNA: TGCGCCAGCAGCTTGTGGGAGAATGAGCAGTTCTTC
J: TRBJ2-3; V: TRBV28; size: NA; D: NA; CDR3: CASAVPGVTDTQYF; DNA: TGTGCCAGCGCCGTCCCAGGGGTTACAGATACGCAGTATTTT
J: TRBJ1-5; V: TRBV28; size: few; D: TRBD1; CDR3: CASSEGAGNQPQHF; DNA: TGTGCCAGCAGTGAGGGGGCTGGCAATCAGCCCCAGCATTTT
J: TRBJ1-5; V: TRBV7-2; size: NA; D: NA; CDR3: CASSSYNSPQHF; DNA: TGTGCCAGCAGCTCTTACAATTCACCCCAGCATTTT
J: TRBJ2-2; V: TRBV9; size: NA; D: TRBD1; CDR3: CASRENPGQGTGELFF; DNA: TGTGCCAGCAGGGAGAATCCGGGACAGGGGACCGGGGAGCTGTTTTTT
J: TRBJ1-6; V: TRBV6-6; size: NA; D: TRBD1; CDR3: CASSIGQGASPLHF; DNA: TGTGCCAGCAGTATAGGACAGGGGGCCTCACCCCTCCACTTT
J: TRBJ1-2; V: TRBV4-3; size: NA; D: TRBD1; CDR3: CASSQVAQGDYYGYTF; DNA: TGCGCCAGCAGCCAAGTTGCCCAGGGGGATTATTATGGCTACACCTTC
J: TRBJ1-4; V: TRBV6-6; size: NA; D: TRBD1; CDR3: CASSYIGTVEKLFF; DNA: TGTGCCAGCAGTTACATCGGGACAGTTGAAAAACTGTTTTTT
J: TRBJ2-5; V: TRBV5-1; size: NA; D: NA; CDR3: CASSPWSRVETQYF; DNA: TGCGCCAGCAGCCCATGGTCCAGGGTCGAGACCCAGTACTTC
J: TRBJ2-7; V: TRBV18; size: NA; D: NA; CDR3: CASSASGNNYEQYF; DNA: TGTGCCAGCTCAGCTTCAGGGAACAACTACGAGCAGTACTTC
J: TRBJ2-5; V: TRBV7-2; size: NA; D: NA; CDR3: CASSFTIPETQYF; DNA: TGTGCCAGCAGCTTCACTATCCCAGAGACCCAGTACTTC
J: TRBJ2-7; V: TRBV9; size: NA; D: TRBD2; CDR3: CASSVAASGSEEQYF; DNA: TGTGCCAGCAGCGTAGCGGCTAGCGGGTCCGAGGAGCAGTACTTC
J: TRBJ1-4; V: TRBV10-1; size: NA; D: NA; CDR3: CASRPHKGDDEKLFF; DNA: TGCGCCAGCAGACCCCATAAGGGGGATGATGAAAAACTGTTTTTT
J: TRBJ2-3; V: TRBV18; size: NA; D: TRBD1; CDR3: CASTSEQGETDTQYF; DNA: TGTGCCAGCACATCAGAACAGGGGGAAACAGATACGCAGTATTTT